Below, one T cell receptor beta chain is given with its context. The protocol was immunoSEQ multiplex PCR, while the TCRdb copy is restricted to in-frame clones and leaves out a portion. The table lists some 170,000 clones, roughly 89% of them singletons, with roughly 1.5% in the top ten. The entry originates in a study of blood T cell repertoires in COVID-19. Germline V gives CDR1 SNHLY, CDR2 FYNNEI. The CDR3 covers 15 residues. The V and J ends lost 5 bases and 0 bases, in that order; junction bases with no gene match: 7. This clonotype originated in a woman between 50 and 59 years old with acute or convalescent COVID-19. Sequenced sample: peripheral blood. The chain has TRBV2 and TRBJ2-7; 7 bases agree with TRBD2. Here the CDR3 reads CASSLSGAFSYEQYF. The CDR3 nucleotides read TGTGCCAGCAGTCTGAGCGGGGCATTCTCCTACGAGCAGTACTTC.